These 26 T cell receptor beta chains share one sample of origin, sequenced in a study of blood T cell repertoires in COVID-19. Profiling relied on immunoSEQ multiplex PCR, and the TCRdb table lists in-frame clones only, not all of them. Among under 150,000 clones listed, 87% were seen once. The sequenced material came from peripheral blood. The receptors originated from a woman in her forties with acute or convalescent COVID-19.

The J gene is TRBJ1-1, the V gene TRBV29-1, with 8 bases fitting TRBD1. This CDR3 is built from 15 residues. CDR1 SQVTM and CDR2 ANQGSEA come from the germline V gene. The ends lost 4 bases at V and 1 base at J; junction bases unmatched: 8. The CDR3 DNA follows: TGCAGCGTTGTCCCCGGGACAGGCACGAACACTGAAGCTTTCTTT. Protein sequence: CSVVPGTGTNTEAFF.

This chain connects TRBV3-1 (or the pseudogene TRBV3-2) to TRBJ1-2; no clear D gene. This CDR3 comprises 16 residues. Germline lookup yields CDR1 LGHDT and CDR2 YNNKEL (reference sequence). V lost 0 bases and J 0 bases, leaving 11 bases between the germline ends. CDR3 nucleotide sequence: TGTGCCAGCAGCCAAGATGAGGGAGTTTCTAACTATGGCTACACCTTC. This codes for CASSQDEGVSNYGYTF.

J is TRBJ2-7 and V is TRBV11-2; D is undetermined. This CDR3 has 14 residues. Trimming pared 2 bases from V and 2 bases from J, leaving 10 bases between. Germline values: CDR1 SGHAT, CDR2 FQNNGV. CDR3 DNA: TGTGCCAGCAGCTTAAGCCCACCGGCCTACGAGCAGTACTTC. It yields the protein CASSLSPPAYEQYF.

J is TRBJ2-2 and V is TRBV5-1, with a weak D call TRBD1 (5 bases). The CDR3 spans 14 residues. The V end was cut by 3 bases, the J end by 3 bases, with 9 bases between. The germline V gene has CDR1 SGHRS and CDR2 YFSETQ. The CDR3 coding sequence is TGCGCCAGCAGCTCAGGGAAGGACACCGGGGAGCTGTTTTTT. It translates to CASSSGKDTGELFF.

This sequence joins TRBV7-8 and TRBJ1-1; 7 nucleotides line up with TRBD1. Germline CDR1 SGHVS, CDR2 FQNEAQ. V lost 5 bases to trimming and J lost 4 bases; unmatched junction nucleotides: 4. The CDR3 spans 13 residues. CDR3 protein: CASSPGGRTEAFF. In nucleotides, the CDR3 is TGTGCCAGCAGCCCAGGGGGACGCACTGAAGCTTTCTTT.

This chain joins TRBV9 and TRBJ2-7; D is possibly TRBD2 (6 bases). The CDR3 consists of 15 residues. V was shortened by 0 bases and J by 3 bases, with 13 bases between the two germline ends. In germline, CDR1 is SGDLS, CDR2 YYNGEE. Here the CDR3 reads CASSVGGGVLYEQYF. The CDR3 DNA is TGTGCCAGCAGCGTAGGGGGCGGGGTCCTCTACGAGCAGTACTTC.

This clone was seen just once. The genes are TRBV7-9 and TRBJ2-7, with D tentatively TRBD1 (5 bases). Deletions cut 3 bases from V and 4 bases from J, with 22 bases between. The CDR3 is 17 residues long. Germline CDR1 reads SEHNR; CDR2 reads FQNEAQ (reference sequence). The CDR3: CASSFTFDSSLVYEQYF. DNA of the CDR3: TGTGCCAGCAGCTTCACGTTCGACAGCTCCTTGGTGTACGAGCAGTACTTC.

The J gene is TRBJ1-3, the V gene TRBV10-3; D gene uncertain. This CDR3 region has 15 residues. Trimming took 3 bases from V and 0 from J, leaving 9 bases between them. The germline CDR1 and CDR2 sequences are ENHRY and SYGVKD. In DNA, the CDR3 is TGTGCCATCAGTGACCCGGGGAGCTCTGGAAACACCATATATTTT. The encoded protein is CAISDPGSSGNTIYF.

V and J are TRBV24-1 and TRBJ2-3; weak D call: TRBD1 (6 bases). The V end lost 8 bases, the J end lost 1 base, and 9 bases lay between the germline ends. Germline V lookup: CDR1 KGHDR, CDR2 SFDVKD. CDR3 size: 13 residues. CDR3 protein: CATKEGGTDTQYF. CDR3 nucleotides: TGTGCCACCAAAGAGGGGGGCACAGATACGCAGTATTTT.

This chain links TRBV7-2 with TRBJ1-1; D unresolved. The CDR3 is 15 amino acids. Trimming shortened V by 3 bases and J by 1 base, and 12 bases separated the two germline ends. Germline V CDR1 and CDR2: SGHTA, FQGNSA. This chain's CDR3 is CASSLMSRGNTEAFF. Here the CDR3 DNA reads TGTGCCAGCAGCTTGATGTCTCGGGGGAACACTGAAGCTTTCTTT.

This clone was picked up a small number of times. CDR3 region: CASRGTGGTDTQYF. CDR3 DNA: TGTGCCAGCAGAGGAACGGGGGGAACAGATACGCAGTATTTT. This chain links TRBV13 with TRBJ2-3; 7 nucleotides agree with TRBD2. CDR3 length: 14 residues. CDR1 and CDR2 from the germline V gene are PRHDT and FYEKMQ (reference sequence). The junction had 6 bases not matched to a gene; V was cut back by 6 bases and J by 3 bases.

The chain combines TRBV19 with TRBJ1-1, with D unclear. This CDR3 comprises 13 residues. Trimming took off 2 bases at V and 1 base at J, with 5 bases between the two ends. Germline loops: CDR1 LNHDA, CDR2 SQIVND (reference sequence). CDR3 residues: CASSIQANTEAFF. CDR3 in DNA: TGTGCCAGTAGTATACAGGCGAACACTGAAGCTTTCTTT.

The rearrangement uses TRBV7-9 and TRBJ1-2, with 8 bases matching TRBD1. Trimming at V came to 5 bases and at J to 3 bases, leaving 2 bases not matched to a gene. The germline V gene encodes CDR1 SEHNR and CDR2 FQNEAQ (reference sequence). The CDR3 has 13 amino acids. The CDR3: CASSKTGDYGYTF. DNA for the CDR3: TGTGCCAGCAGCAAGACAGGGGACTATGGCTACACCTTC.

This chain connects TRBV6-4 to TRBJ1-1; 8 nucleotides match TRBD1. The CDR3 is 14 residues long. In germline, CDR1 is MRHNA, CDR2 SNTAGT. V lost 4 bases, J lost 4 bases, and 5 bases stayed unmatched. This CDR3 reads CASSAQGAGTEAFF. The DNA for the CDR3 is TGTGCCAGCAGTGCCCAGGGGGCAGGCACTGAAGCTTTCTTT.

The chain is built from TRBV30 and TRBJ1-5; 9 nucleotides align to TRBD1. V was clipped by 5 bases and J by 15 bases; unmatched bases: 11. This CDR3 contains 12 residues. The germline CDR1 and CDR2 sequences are GTSNPN and SVGIG (reference sequence). CDR3 protein: CAWGSLGDRVHF. For the CDR3, the DNA is TGTGCCTGGGGATCACTAGGGGACAGGGTGCATTTT.

The chain uses TRBV5-4 and TRBJ2-2; TRBD2 aligns across 7 bases. The trim removed 5 bases at V and 7 bases at J, leaving 5 bases unmatched. From germline, CDR1 is SGHNT and CDR2 YYREEE (reference sequence). The CDR3 has 13 amino acids. The CDR3 sequence is CASRGTNGGELFF. The CDR3 DNA sequence: TGTGCCAGCAGGGGGACTAACGGCGGGGAGCTGTTTTTT.

The chain links TRBV5-1 to TRBJ1-2; D gene unclear. This CDR3 contains 14 residues. Trimming shortened V by 3 bases and J by 4 bases, and 13 bases separated the two germline ends. Germline CDR1 and CDR2: SGHRS and YFSETQ. The CDR3 here is CASSWGELGYGYTF. The CDR3 nucleotides are TGCGCCAGCAGCTGGGGAGAGCTTGGCTATGGCTACACCTTC.

The V call is TRBV6-5, the J call TRBJ1-2; no clear D. Germline V gives CDR1 MNHEY, CDR2 SVGAGI. The germline V and J ends were trimmed by 0 bases and 4 bases, with 9 bases remaining between them. This CDR3 spans 14 amino acids. CDR3 DNA: TGTGCCAGCAGTTACTCCCCACCTACCTATGGCTACACCTTC. It codes for CASSYSPPTYGYTF.

The CDR3 DNA is TGTGCCAGCAGCTCAAACCGGGGGGGGAACACTGAAGCTTTCTTT. Its protein is CASSSNRGGNTEAFF. The V call is TRBV6-2 or TRBV6-3, the J call TRBJ1-1, with D perhaps TRBD1 (5 bases). The CDR3 is 15 amino acids. Germline V CDR1 and CDR2: MNHEY, SVGEGT. Trimming left V 6 bases short and J 1 base short, with 15 bases between.

This chain joins TRBV11-3 and TRBJ2-3, with D unclear. The CDR3 runs to 13 residues. The V end was cut by 4 bases, the J end by 3 bases, with 8 bases between. Germline CDR1 and CDR2: SGHNT and YENEEA. The CDR3 region has the DNA TGTGCCAGCAGCTACGGGTTAACAGATACGCAGTATTTT. Protein sequence: CASSYGLTDTQYF. The variable domain in full, completed from reference TRBV11-3 and TRBJ2-3, reads EAGVVQSPRYKIIEKKQPVAFWCNPISGHNTLYWYLQNLGQGPELLIRYENEEAVDDSQLPKDRFSAERLKGVDSTLKIQPAELGDSAVYLCASSYGLTDTQYFGPGTRLTVL.

This clone was found a few times. V and J are TRBV6-4 and TRBJ2-1, with D perhaps TRBD2 (6 bases). CDR1 is MRHNA, CDR2 SNTAGT, per germline. The CDR3 is made up of 15 amino acids. The ends were cut back, 3 bases at V and 3 bases at J, with 12 bases in the middle. CDR3 DNA: TGTGCCAGCAGTGAATCTGGCGGGGACTACAATGAGCAGTTCTTC. Translated: CASSESGGDYNEQFF.

The V gene is TRBV27, the J gene TRBJ2-7, with TRBD1 matching 12 bases. Unmatched junction bases numbered 4, after V lost 6 bases and J lost 4 bases. There are 14 residues in the CDR3. Per germline, CDR1 MNHEY and CDR2 SMNVEV (reference sequence). CDR3 loop: CASSRDRGPYEQYF. The DNA for the CDR3 is TGTGCCAGCAGCCGGGACAGGGGGCCGTACGAGCAGTACTTC.

The V gene is TRBV25-1, the J gene TRBJ1-2; a weak D match, TRBD1 (6 bases). V gave up 4 bases and J gave up 4 bases, with 10 bases separating them. The germline CDR1 and CDR2 sequences are MGHDK and SYGVNS. The CDR3 contains 13 residues. The CDR3 sequence: CASSVDRTYGYTF. In nucleotides, the CDR3 is TGTGCCAGCAGTGTAGACAGGACCTATGGCTACACCTTC.

This clone occurred a few times. At one end, the junction sequence differs from germline, possibly due to a read error. The J gene is TRBJ1-5, the V gene TRBV7-2; TRBD1 aligns across 8 bases. Germline V gives CDR1 SGHTA, CDR2 FQGNSA. There are 15 residues in the CDR3. The CDR3 region is CASSLDRGPNQPQHF. CDR3 in DNA: TGTGCCAGCAGTTTAGACAGGGGTCCCAATCAGCCCCAGCATTTT.

The genes are TRBV24-1 and TRBJ2-7; 9 nucleotides align to TRBD2. This CDR3 region has 18 residues. Germline V gene data show CDR1 as KGHDR and CDR2 as SFDVKD. V gave up 6 bases and J gave up 3 bases; unmatched junction bases: 17. The CDR3 coding sequence is TGTGCCACCAGTCAGGGCTTGGCGGGAGGGCCCATTAGCTACGAGCAGTACTTC. Encoded protein: CATSQGLAGGPISYEQYF.

The genes are TRBV19 and TRBJ1-4; TRBD1 aligns across 9 bases. CDR1 and CDR2 (germline): LNHDA, SQIVND (reference sequence). The J segment lost 2 bases and the V segment lost 5 bases, leaving 9 bases of the junction unmatched. CDR3 length: 17 residues. CDR3: CASSPGQGYWTNEKLFF. The DNA of the CDR3 is TGTGCCAGTAGTCCGGGACAGGGATATTGGACTAATGAAAAACTGTTTTTT.